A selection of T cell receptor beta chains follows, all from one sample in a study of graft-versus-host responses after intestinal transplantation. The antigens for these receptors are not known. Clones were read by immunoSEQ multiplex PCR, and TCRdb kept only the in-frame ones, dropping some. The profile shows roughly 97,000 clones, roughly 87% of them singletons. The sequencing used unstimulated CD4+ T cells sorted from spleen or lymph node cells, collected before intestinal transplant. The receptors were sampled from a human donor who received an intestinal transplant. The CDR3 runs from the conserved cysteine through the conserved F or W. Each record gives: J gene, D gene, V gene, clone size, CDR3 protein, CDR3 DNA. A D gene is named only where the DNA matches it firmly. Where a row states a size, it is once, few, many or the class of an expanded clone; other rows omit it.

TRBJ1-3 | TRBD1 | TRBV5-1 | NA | CASSFNNAGGSGNTIYF | TGCGCCAGCAGCTTTAATAACGCAGGGGGTTCTGGAAACACCATATATTTT
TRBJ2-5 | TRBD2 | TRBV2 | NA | CASRGTSGRAGETQYF | TGTGCCAGCAGGGGGACTAGCGGGAGGGCCGGAGAGACCCAGTACTTC
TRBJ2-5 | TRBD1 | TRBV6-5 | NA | CASTRPGGETQYF | TGTGCCAGCACGAGACCAGGGGGCGAGACCCAGTACTTC
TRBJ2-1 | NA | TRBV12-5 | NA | CASGLVRLRGDEQFF | TGTGCTAGTGGTTTGGTAAGGCTCCGTGGGGATGAGCAGTTCTTC
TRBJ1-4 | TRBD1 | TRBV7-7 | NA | CASSPGQGALKKLFF | TGTGCCAGCAGCCCGGGACAGGGGGCGTTGAAAAAACTGTTTTTT
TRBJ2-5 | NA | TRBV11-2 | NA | CASSLEGVGVGTQYF | TGTGCCAGCAGCTTAGAGGGGGTAGGGGTTGGGACCCAGTACTTC
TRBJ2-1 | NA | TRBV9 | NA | CASSLSRGWLFF | TGTGCCAGCAGCCTAAGCCGGGGGTGGCTGTTCTTC
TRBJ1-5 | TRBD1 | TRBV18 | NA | CASSPRTGGGNQPQHF | TGTGCCAGCTCACCGCGGACAGGGGGAGGCAATCAGCCCCAGCATTTT
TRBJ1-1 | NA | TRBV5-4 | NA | CASSLGRDTEAFF | TGTGCCAGCAGCTTGGGTCGGGACACTGAAGCTTTCTTT
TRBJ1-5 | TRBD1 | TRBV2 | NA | CASGGQGRNQPQHF | TGTGCCAGTGGTGGACAGGGGAGGAATCAGCCCCAGCATTTT
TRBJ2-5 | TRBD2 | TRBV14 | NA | CASSQVSGDAQTQYF | TGTGCCAGCAGCCAAGTCAGCGGGGACGCCCAGACCCAGTACTTC
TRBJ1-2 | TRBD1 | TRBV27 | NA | CASSPGGQGRGSYGYTF | TGTGCCAGCAGTCCCGGGGGACAGGGGAGAGGAAGCTATGGCTACACCTTC
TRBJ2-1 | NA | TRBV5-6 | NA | CASSRSDPGTNSYNEQFF | TGTGCCAGCAGCCGATCCGACCCCGGGACCAACTCCTACAATGAGCAGTTCTTC
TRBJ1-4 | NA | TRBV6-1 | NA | CASSVRLATNEKLFF | TGTGCCAGCAGTGTTAGACTTGCAACTAATGAAAAACTGTTTTTT
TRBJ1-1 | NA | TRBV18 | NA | CASSPSADSGTEAFF | TGTGCCAGCTCACCCTCCGCGGACAGCGGAACTGAAGCTTTCTTT
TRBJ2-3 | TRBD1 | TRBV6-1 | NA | CASTDRGSTDTQYF | TGTGCCAGCACCGACAGGGGGAGCACAGATACGCAGTATTTT
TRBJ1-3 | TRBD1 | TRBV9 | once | CASSSQRGGQEAGNTIYF | TGTGCCAGCAGCTCTCAACGGGGGGGACAGGAGGCTGGAAACACCATATATTTT
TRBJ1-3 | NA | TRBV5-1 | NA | CASSLGHLSGNTIYF | TGCGCCAGCAGCTTGGGACACCTCTCTGGAAACACCATATATTTT
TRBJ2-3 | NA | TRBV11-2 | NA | CASSPQLPGTDTQYF | TGTGCCAGCAGCCCGCAGCTTCCCGGTACAGATACGCAGTATTTT
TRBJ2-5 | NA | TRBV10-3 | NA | CAITSEGKVETQYF | TGTGCCATCACCTCCGAGGGCAAGGTGGAGACCCAGTACTTC
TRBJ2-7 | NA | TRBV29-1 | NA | CSVQTREIYEQYF | TGCAGCGTTCAGACTAGGGAAATTTACGAGCAGTACTTC
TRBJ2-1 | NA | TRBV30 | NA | CAWSVINNEQFF | TGTGCCTGGAGTGTGATTAACAATGAGCAGTTCTTC
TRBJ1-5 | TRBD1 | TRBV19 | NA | CASNSQGDTNQPQHF | TGTGCCAGTAATAGCCAGGGGGACACCAATCAGCCCCAGCATTTT
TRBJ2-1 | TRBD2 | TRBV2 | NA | CASSATSGGYNEQFF | TGTGCCAGCAGTGCGACTAGCGGGGGGTACAATGAGCAGTTCTTC
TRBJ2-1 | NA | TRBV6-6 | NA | CASSYGGVYNEQFF | TGTGCCAGCAGTTATGGCGGGGTCTACAATGAGCAGTTCTTC
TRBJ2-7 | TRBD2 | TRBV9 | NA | CASSFQSGSNYEQYF | TGTGCCAGCAGCTTCCAGAGCGGGAGCAACTACGAGCAGTACTTC
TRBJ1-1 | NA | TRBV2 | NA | CASKGRLMNTEAFF | TGTGCCAGCAAGGGACGGCTAATGAACACTGAAGCTTTCTTT
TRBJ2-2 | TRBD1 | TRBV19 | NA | CASSIYRRGVDRGANTGELFF | TGTGCCAGTAGTATTTATCGTCGCGGGGTCGACAGGGGGGCCAACACCGGGGAGCTGTTTTTT
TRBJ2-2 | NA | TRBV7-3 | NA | CASSPSTRASPGELFF | TGTGCCAGCAGCCCCTCCACAAGGGCTAGCCCCGGGGAGCTGTTTTTT
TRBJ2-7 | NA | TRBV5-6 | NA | CASSLYRHSYEQYF | TGTGCCAGCAGCTTGTACAGACACTCCTACGAGCAGTACTTC
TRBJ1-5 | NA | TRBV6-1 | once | CASTIYDSNQPQHF | TGTGCCAGCACAATTTACGATAGCAATCAGCCCCAGCATTTT
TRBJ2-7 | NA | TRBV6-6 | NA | CASSRDRNEQYF | TGTGCCAGCAGCCGAGACAGAAACGAGCAGTACTTC
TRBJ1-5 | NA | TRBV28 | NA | CASSSPHGGNQPQHF | TGTGCCAGCAGCTCCCCCCATGGGGGGAATCAGCCCCAGCATTTT
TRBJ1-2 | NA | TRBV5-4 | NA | CASSSGVDRIGGYTF | TGTGCCAGCAGCTCGGGGGTCGACAGGATCGGGGGCTACACCTTC
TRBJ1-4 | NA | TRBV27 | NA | CASAARRGYEKLFF | TGTGCCAGCGCAGCCCGAAGGGGTTATGAAAAACTGTTTTTT
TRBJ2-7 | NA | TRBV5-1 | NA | CASSPSGRFPDEQYF | TGCGCCAGCAGCCCATCAGGGAGGTTTCCCGACGAGCAGTACTTC
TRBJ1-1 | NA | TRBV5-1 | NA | CASSLEPGASTEAFF | TGCGCCAGCAGCTTGGAACCGGGGGCTAGCACTGAAGCTTTCTTT
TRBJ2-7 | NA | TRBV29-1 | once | CSVEGGRSHEQYF | TGCAGCGTTGAAGGGGGCAGGTCCCACGAGCAGTACTTC
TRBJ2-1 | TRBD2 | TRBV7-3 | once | CASSSAGVPFDEQFF | TGTGCCAGCAGCTCCGCGGGGGTTCCGTTCGATGAGCAGTTCTTC
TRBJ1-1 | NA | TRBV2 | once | CASSPQGYTEAFF | TGTGCCAGCAGTCCACAGGGCTACACTGAAGCTTTCTTT
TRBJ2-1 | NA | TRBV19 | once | CASSIGGRIRVRNEQFF | TGTGCCAGTAGTATAGGGGGGCGCATACGGGTACGCAATGAGCAGTTCTTC
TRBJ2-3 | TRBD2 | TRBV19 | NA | CASSDWTSGDPTQYF | TGTGCCAGTAGTGACTGGACTAGCGGGGACCCTACGCAGTATTTT
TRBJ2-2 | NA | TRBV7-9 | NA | CASRAFGTTNTGELFF | TGTGCCAGCAGAGCTTTTGGGACAACGAACACCGGGGAGCTGTTTTTT
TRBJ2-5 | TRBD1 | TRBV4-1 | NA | CASSQDRGPQTQYF | TGCGCCAGCAGCCAGGACAGGGGTCCCCAGACCCAGTACTTC
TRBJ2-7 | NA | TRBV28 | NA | CASSFRGQPLSRVQYF | TGTGCCAGCAGTTTCCGCGGACAGCCACTATCCAGGGTGCAGTACTTC
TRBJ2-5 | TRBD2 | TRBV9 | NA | CASSVGLAGGNQETQYF | TGTGCCAGCAGCGTAGGCCTAGCGGGGGGGAATCAAGAGACCCAGTACTTC
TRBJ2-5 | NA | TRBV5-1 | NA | CASSHRTIQETQYF | TGCGCCAGCAGCCATCGGACTATCCAAGAGACCCAGTACTTC
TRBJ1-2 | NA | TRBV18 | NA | CASSPRENYGYTF | TGTGCCAGCTCACCACGGGAGAACTATGGCTACACCTTC
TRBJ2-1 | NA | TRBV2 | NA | CASRAEASGEQFF | TGTGCCAGCAGGGCGGAAGCGTCGGGTGAGCAGTTCTTC
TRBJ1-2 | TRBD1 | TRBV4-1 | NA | CASSQDRLRGLGYGYTF | TGCGCCAGCAGCCAAGATCGTCTCAGGGGGCTCGGCTATGGCTACACCTTC
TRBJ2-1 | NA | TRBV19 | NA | CASSPGLSHNEQFF | TGTGCCAGTAGTCCCGGACTAAGCCACAATGAGCAGTTCTTC
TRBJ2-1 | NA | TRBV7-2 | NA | CASSLRDSRYYNEQFF | TGTGCCAGCAGCTTGCGGGACAGCAGATACTACAATGAGCAGTTCTTC
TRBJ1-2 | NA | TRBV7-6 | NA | CASSRAYGYTF | TGTGCCAGCAGCCGAGCCTATGGCTACACCTTC
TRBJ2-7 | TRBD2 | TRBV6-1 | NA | CATEGLASYEQYF | TGTGCCACGGAGGGACTAGCGTCCTACGAGCAGTACTTC
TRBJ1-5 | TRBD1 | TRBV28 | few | CASSLSRGRGQPQHF | TGTGCCAGCAGCTTGTCAAGGGGGCGGGGTCAGCCCCAGCATTTT
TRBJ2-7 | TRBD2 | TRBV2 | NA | CASRPLASSSYEQYF | TGTGCCAGCAGGCCACTAGCGAGCAGCTCCTACGAGCAGTACTTC
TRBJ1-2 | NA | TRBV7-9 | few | CASSLGTGYTF | TGTGCCAGCAGCTTAGGGACAGGCTACACCTTC
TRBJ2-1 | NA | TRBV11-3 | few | CASSYVRGEQFF | TGTGCCAGCAGTTACGTCCGGGGTGAGCAGTTCTTC